This paragraph reports one TCR beta chain. This sample is drawn from a study of shared clonotypes between healthy human individuals. In germline, CDR1 is GTSNPN, CDR2 SVGIG (reference sequence). The CDR3 has 13 amino acids. The V end lost 1 base, the J end lost 6 bases, and 10 bases lay between the germline ends. TCRdb keeps only in-frame clones here, not all; method: immunoSEQ multiplex PCR. Altogether 2.5 million or so clones are present, approximately 92% being singletons, with the ten largest covering about 0.13%. Sequenced material: naive CD4+ T cells sorted from blood. Noted subset: CD45RA+ positively selected. This clonotype was obtained from a man younger than 30 in good health. The gene calls are TRBV30 and TRBJ1-5; maybe TRBD1 (5 bases). The DNA for the CDR3 is TGTGCCTGGAGTGAAAAGGGGCGTCAGCCCCAGCATTTT. Encoded protein: CAWSEKGRQPQHF.